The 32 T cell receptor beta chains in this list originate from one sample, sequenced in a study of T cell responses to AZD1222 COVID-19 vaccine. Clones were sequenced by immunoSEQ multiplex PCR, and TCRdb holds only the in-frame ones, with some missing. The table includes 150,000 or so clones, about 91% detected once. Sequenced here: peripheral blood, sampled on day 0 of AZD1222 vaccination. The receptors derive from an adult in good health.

This CDR3 is CATSGQGASETQYF. In DNA, the CDR3 is TGTGCCACCAGCGGACAGGGGGCGAGTGAGACCCAGTACTTC. The rearrangement joins TRBV15 to TRBJ2-5; 11 bases fit TRBD1. From germline, CDR1 is LNHNV and CDR2 YYDKDF (reference sequence). With V trimmed by 5 bases and J by 5 bases, 4 bases remained unmatched. The CDR3 has 14 amino acids.

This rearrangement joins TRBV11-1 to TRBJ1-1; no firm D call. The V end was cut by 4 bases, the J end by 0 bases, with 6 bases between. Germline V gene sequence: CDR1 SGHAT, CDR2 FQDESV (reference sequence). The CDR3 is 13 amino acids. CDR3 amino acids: CASSSFMNTEAFF. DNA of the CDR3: TGTGCCAGCAGCTCGTTCATGAACACTGAAGCTTTCTTT.

The CDR3 DNA is TGTGCCAGTAGTTCCGGACTAGCGGGTCCCTCCACAGATACGCAGTATTTT. Residues: CASSSGLAGPSTDTQYF. This rearrangement joins TRBV19 to TRBJ2-3; the match to TRBD2 covers 11 bases. The V and J ends lost 5 bases and 2 bases, in that order; junction bases with no gene match: 9. The CDR3 is 17 residues long. CDR1 LNHDA and CDR2 SQIVND come from the germline V gene (reference sequence).

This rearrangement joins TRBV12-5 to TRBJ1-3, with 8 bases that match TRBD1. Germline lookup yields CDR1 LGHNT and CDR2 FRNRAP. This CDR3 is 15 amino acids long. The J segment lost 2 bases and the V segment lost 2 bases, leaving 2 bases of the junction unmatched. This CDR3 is CASGLLTGAGNTIYF. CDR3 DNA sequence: TGTGCTAGTGGTTTGTTGACAGGGGCTGGAAACACCATATATTTT. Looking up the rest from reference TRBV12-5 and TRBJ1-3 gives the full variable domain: DARVTQTPRHKVTEMGQEVTMRCQPILGHNTVFWYRQTMMQGLELLAYFRNRAPLDDSGMPKDRFSAEMPDATLATLKIQPSEPRDSAVYFCASGLLTGAGNTIYFGEGSWLTVV.

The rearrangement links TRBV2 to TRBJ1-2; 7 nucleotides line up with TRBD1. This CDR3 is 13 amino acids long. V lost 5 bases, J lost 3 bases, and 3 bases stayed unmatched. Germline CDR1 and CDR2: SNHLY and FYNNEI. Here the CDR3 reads CASSTGVDYGYTF. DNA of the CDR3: TGTGCCAGCAGTACAGGGGTTGACTATGGCTACACCTTC.

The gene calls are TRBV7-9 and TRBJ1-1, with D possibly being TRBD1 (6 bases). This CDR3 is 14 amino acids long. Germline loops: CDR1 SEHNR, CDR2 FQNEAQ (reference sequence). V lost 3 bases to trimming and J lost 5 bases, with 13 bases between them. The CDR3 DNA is TGTGCCAGCAGCTTTGGGGGGCAAAAAACTGAAGCTTTCTTT. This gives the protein CASSFGGQKTEAFF.

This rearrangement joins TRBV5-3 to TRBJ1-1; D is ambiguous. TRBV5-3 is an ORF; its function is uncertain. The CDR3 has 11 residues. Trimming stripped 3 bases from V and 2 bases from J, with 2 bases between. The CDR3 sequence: CARSYNTEAFF. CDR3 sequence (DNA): TGTGCCAGAAGCTACAACACTGAAGCTTTCTTT.

The CDR3 is CASSPDSGSGANVLTF. The CDR3 bases are TGTGCCAGCAGCCCGGACAGCGGCTCTGGGGCCAACGTCCTGACTTTC. The V gene is TRBV6-4, the J gene TRBJ2-6; maybe TRBD1 (6 bases). Trimming took off 6 bases at V and 0 bases at J, with 12 bases between the two ends. The germline gives CDR1 MRHNA, CDR2 SNTAGT. The CDR3 totals 16 residues.

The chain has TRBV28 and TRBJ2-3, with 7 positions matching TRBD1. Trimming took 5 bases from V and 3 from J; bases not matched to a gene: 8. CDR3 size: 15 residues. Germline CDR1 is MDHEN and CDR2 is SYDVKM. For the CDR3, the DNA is TGTGCCAGCAGTCCGACAGGGCGAGGGACAGATACGCAGTATTTT. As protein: CASSPTGRGTDTQYF.

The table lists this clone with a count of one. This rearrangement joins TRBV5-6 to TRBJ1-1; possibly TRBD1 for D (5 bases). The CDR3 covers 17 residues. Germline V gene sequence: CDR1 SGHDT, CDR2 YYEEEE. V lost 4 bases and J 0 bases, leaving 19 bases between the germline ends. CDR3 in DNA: TGTGCCAGCAGCGCCCCCGGGGGAGTAACGATGAACACTGAAGCTTTCTTT. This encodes CASSAPGGVTMNTEAFF.

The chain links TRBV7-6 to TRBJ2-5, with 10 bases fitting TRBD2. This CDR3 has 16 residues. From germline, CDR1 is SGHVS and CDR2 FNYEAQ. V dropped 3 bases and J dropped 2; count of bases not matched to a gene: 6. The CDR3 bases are TGTGCCAGCAGCTTTGGGCTAGCGGGAGTACAAGAGACCCAGTACTTC. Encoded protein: CASSFGLAGVQETQYF. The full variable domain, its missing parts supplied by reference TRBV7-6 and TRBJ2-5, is GAGVSQSPRYKVTKRGQDVALRCDPISGHVSLYWYRQALGQGPEFLTYFNYEAQQDKSGLPNDRFSAERPEGSISTLTIQRTEQRDSAMYRCASSFGLAGVQETQYFGPGTRLLVL.

CDR3 DNA: TGTGCCAGCAGTGAAGAACCTCCCTCTGGAAACACCATATATTTT. Protein: CASSEEPPSGNTIYF. V gene TRBV25-1 combines with J gene TRBJ1-3; D gene ambiguous. Trimming removed 2 bases from V and 0 bases from J, with 8 bases in between. The length of the CDR3 is 15 residues. Germline assignment: CDR1 MGHDK and CDR2 SYGVNS.

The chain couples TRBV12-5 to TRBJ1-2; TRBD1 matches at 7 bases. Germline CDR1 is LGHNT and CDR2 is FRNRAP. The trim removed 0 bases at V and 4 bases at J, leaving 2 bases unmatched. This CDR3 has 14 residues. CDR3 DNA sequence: TGTGCTAGTGGTTTGGTGACAGGGCTCTATGGCTACACCTTC. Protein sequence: CASGLVTGLYGYTF.

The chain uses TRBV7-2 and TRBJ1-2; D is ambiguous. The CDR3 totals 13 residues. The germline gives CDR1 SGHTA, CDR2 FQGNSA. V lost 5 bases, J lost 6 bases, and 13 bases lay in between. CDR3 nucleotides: TGTGCCAGCAGCCCAGGAGTATTAAATGGCTACACCTTC. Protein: CASSPGVLNGYTF.

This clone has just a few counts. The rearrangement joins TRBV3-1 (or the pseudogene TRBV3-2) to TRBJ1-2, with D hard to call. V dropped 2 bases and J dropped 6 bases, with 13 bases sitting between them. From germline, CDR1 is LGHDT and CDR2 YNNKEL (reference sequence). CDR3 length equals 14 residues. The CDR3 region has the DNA TGTGCCAGCAGCCAACACGTGGGTTTGGATGGCTACACCTTC. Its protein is CASSQHVGLDGYTF.

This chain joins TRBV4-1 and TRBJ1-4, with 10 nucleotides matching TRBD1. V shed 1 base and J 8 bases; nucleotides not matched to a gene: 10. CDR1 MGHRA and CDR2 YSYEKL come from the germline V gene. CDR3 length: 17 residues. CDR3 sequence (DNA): TGCGCCAGCAGCCAAGCCCCGACAGGGGGCCTCCAAGAAAAACTGTTTTTT. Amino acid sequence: CASSQAPTGGLQEKLFF.

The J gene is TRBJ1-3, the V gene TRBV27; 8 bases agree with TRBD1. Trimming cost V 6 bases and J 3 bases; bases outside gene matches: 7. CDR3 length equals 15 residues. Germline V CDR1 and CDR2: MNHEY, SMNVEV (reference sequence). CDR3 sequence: CASSDRGVSGNTIYF. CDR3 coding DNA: TGTGCCAGCAGCGACAGGGGAGTCAGTGGAAACACCATATATTTT.

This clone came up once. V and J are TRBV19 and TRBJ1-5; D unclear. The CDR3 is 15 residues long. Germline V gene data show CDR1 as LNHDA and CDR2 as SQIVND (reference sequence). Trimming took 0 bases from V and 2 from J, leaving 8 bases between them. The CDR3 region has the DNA TGTGCCAGTAGTATAGACCACTTAGGCAATCAGCCCCAGCATTTT. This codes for CASSIDHLGNQPQHF.

Here the CDR3 reads CASSHQGFGYGYTF. The DNA for the CDR3 is TGTGCCAGCAGCCACCAGGGTTTCGGATATGGCTACACCTTC. The gene calls are TRBV3-1 (or the pseudogene TRBV3-2) and TRBJ1-2, with D perhaps TRBD1 (5 bases). The CDR3 runs 14 residues. The ends were cut back, 3 bases at V and 5 bases at J, with 13 bases in the middle. The germline CDR1 and CDR2 sequences are LGHDT and YNNKEL (reference sequence).

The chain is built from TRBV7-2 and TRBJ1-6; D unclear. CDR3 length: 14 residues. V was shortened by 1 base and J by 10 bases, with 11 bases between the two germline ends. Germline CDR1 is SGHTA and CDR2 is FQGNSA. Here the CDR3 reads CASSLDRAISPLHF. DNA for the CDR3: TGTGCCAGCAGCTTAGATCGGGCGATCTCACCCCTCCACTTT.

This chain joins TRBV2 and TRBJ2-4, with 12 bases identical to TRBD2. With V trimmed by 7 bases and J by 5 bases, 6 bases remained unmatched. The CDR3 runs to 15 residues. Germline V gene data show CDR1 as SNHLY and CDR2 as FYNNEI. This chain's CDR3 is CASKVGTSGQNIQYF. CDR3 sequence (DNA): TGTGCCAGCAAAGTAGGGACTAGCGGGCAAAACATTCAGTACTTC.

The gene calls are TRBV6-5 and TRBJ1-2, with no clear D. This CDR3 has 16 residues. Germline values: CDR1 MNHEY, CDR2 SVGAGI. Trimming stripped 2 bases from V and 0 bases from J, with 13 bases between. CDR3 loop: CASSYSQESANYGYTF. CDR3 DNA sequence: TGTGCCAGCAGTTACAGCCAGGAGTCGGCTAACTATGGCTACACCTTC.

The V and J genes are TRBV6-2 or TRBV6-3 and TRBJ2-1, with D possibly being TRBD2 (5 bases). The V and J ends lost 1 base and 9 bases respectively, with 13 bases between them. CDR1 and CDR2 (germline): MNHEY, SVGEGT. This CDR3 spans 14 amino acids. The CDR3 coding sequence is TGTGCCAGCAGTTACTTGGACTCCCCTGGTGAGCAGTTCTTC. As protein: CASSYLDSPGEQFF.

The CDR3, as DNA: TGTGCCACCAGCAGAGTCGGGACGGCCCCTTTGGGCACCGGGGAGCTGTTTTTT. The encoded protein is CATSRVGTAPLGTGELFF. The rearrangement links TRBV15 to TRBJ2-2; the D call may be TRBD1 or TRBD2 (5 bases each). This CDR3 contains 18 residues. The germline CDR1 and CDR2 sequences are LNHNV and YYDKDF (reference sequence). Trimming left V 1 base short and J 4 bases short, with 19 bases between. Full variable domain (remainder filled in from reference TRBV15 and TRBJ2-2): DAMVIQNPRYQVTQFGKPVTLSCSQTLNHNVMYWYQQKSSQAPKLLFHYYDKDFNNEADTPDNFQSRRPNTSFCFLDIRSPGLGDTAMYLCATSRVGTAPLGTGELFFGEGSRLTVL.

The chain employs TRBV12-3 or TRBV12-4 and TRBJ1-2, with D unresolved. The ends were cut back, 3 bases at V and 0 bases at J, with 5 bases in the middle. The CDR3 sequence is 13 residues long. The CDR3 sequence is CASSFPPNYGYTF. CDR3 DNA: TGTGCCAGCAGTTTCCCCCCTAACTATGGCTACACCTTC.

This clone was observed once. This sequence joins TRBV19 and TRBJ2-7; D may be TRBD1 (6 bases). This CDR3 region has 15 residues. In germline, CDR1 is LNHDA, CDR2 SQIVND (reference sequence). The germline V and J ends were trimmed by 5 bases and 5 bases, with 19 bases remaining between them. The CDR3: CASSPGRGRGHEQYF. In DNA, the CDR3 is TGTGCCAGTAGTCCTGGTCGGGGCAGGGGCCACGAGCAGTACTTC.

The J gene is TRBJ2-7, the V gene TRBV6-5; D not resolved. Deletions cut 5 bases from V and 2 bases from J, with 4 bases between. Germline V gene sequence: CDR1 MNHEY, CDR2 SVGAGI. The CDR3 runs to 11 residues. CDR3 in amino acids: CASSLTYEQYF. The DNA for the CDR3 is TGTGCCAGCAGTCTGACCTACGAGCAGTACTTC.

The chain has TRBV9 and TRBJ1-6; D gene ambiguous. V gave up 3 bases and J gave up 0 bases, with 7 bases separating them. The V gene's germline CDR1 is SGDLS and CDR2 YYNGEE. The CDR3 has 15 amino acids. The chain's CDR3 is CASSERSSYNSPLHF. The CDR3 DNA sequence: TGTGCCAGCAGCGAGAGGAGCTCCTATAATTCACCCCTCCACTTT.

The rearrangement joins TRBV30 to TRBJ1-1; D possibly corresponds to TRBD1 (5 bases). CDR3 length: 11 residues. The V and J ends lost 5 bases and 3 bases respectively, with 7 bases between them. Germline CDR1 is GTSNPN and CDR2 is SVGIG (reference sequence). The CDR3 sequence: CAWVGDTEAFF. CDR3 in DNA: TGTGCCTGGGTGGGGGACACTGAAGCTTTCTTT.

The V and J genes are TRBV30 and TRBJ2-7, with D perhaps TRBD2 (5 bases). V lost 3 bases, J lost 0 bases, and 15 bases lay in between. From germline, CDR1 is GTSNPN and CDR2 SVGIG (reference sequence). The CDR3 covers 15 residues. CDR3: CAWRPVLALSYEQYF. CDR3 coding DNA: TGTGCCTGGAGACCAGTCCTAGCCCTCTCCTACGAGCAGTACTTC. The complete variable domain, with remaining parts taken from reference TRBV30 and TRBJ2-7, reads SQTIHQWPATLVQPVGSPLSLECTVEGTSNPNLYWYRQAAGRGLQLLFYSVGIGQISSEVPQNLSASRPQDRQFILSSKKLLLSDSGFYLCAWRPVLALSYEQYFGPGTRLTVT.

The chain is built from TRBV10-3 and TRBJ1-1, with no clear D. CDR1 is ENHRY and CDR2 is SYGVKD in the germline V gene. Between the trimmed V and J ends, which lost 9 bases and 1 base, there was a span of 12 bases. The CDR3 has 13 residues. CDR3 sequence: CAMRNLENTEAFF. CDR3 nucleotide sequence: TGTGCCATGAGGAATCTAGAGAACACTGAAGCTTTCTTT.

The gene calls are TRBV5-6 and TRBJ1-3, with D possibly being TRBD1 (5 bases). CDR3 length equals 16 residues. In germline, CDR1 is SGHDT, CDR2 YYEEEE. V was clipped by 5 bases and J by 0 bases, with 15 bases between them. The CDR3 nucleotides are TGTGCCAGCAGATCGGTGGGGGATAACTCTGGAAACACCATATATTTT. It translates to CASRSVGDNSGNTIYF.